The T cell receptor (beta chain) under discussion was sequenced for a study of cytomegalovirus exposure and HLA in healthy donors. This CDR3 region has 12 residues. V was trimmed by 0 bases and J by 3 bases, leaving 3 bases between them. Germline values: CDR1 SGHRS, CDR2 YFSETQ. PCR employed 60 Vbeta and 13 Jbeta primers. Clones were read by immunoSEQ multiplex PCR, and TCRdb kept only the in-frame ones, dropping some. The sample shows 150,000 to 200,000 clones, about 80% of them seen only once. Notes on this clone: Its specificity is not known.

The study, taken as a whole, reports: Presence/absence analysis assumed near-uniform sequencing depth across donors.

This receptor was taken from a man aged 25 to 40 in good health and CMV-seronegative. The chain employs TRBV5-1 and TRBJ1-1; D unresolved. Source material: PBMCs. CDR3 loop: CASSLDYTEAFF. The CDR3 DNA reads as TGCGCCAGCAGCTTGGACTACACTGAAGCTTTCTTT.